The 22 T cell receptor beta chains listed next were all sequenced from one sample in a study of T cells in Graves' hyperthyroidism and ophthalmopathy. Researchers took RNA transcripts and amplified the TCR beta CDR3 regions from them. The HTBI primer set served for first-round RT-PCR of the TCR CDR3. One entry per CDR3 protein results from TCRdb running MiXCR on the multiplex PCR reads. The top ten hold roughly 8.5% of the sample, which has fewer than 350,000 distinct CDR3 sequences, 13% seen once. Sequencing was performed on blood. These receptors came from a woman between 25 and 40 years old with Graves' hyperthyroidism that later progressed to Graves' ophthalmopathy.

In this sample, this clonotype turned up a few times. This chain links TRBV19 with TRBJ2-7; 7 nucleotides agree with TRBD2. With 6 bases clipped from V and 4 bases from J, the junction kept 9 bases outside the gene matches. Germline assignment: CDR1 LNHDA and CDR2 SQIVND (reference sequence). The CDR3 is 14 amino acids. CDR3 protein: CASSHREGVYEQYF. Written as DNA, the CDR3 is TGTGCCAGTAGCCATAGGGAGGGAGTGTACGAGCAGTACTTC.

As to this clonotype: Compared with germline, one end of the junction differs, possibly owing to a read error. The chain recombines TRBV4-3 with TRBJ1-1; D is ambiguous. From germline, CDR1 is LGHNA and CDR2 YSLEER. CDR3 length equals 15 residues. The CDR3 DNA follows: TGCGCCGGCAGCCAATCGGGGAGTGGGTACACTGAAGCTTTCTTT. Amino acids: CAGSQSGSGYTEAFF.

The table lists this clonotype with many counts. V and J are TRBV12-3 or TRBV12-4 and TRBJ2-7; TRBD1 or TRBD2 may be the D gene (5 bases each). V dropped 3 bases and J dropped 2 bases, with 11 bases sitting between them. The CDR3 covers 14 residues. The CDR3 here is CASSLGTRTYEQYF. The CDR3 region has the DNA TGTGCCAGCAGTTTGGGGACCAGAACCTACGAGCAGTACTTC.

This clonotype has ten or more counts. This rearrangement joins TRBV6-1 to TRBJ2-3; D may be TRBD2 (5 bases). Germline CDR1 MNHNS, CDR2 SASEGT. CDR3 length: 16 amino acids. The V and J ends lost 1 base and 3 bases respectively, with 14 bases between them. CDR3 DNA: TGTGCCAGCAGTGAAGACTTGCTGAGGGCGACAGATACGCAGTATTTT. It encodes CASSEDLLRATDTQYF.

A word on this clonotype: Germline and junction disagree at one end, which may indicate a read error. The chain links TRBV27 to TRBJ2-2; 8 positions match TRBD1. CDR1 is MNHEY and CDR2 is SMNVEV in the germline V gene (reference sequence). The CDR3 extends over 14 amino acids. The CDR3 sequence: CSSSRTGTYGELFF. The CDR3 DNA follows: TGTTCCAGCAGTCGGACAGGGACTTACGGGGAGCTGTTTTTT.

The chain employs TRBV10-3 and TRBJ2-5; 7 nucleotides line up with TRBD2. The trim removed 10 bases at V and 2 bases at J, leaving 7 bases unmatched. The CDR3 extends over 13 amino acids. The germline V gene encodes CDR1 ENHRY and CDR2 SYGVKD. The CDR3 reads CATSLAEQETQYF. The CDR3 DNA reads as TGTGCCACCTCCCTAGCGGAACAAGAGACCCAGTACTTC.

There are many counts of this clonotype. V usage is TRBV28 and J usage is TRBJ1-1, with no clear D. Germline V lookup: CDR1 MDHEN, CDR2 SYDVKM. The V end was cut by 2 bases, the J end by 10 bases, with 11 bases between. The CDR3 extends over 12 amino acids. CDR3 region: CASSLGDLPAFF. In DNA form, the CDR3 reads TGTGCCAGCAGTTTAGGGGATTTGCCAGCTTTCTTT.

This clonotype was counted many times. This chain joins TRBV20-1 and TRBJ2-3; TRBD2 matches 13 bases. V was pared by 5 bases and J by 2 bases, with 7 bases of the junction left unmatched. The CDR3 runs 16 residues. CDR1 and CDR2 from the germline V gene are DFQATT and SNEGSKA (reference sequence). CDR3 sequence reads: CSASRGLAGVTDTQYF. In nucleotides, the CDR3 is TGCAGTGCTTCCCGAGGACTAGCGGGAGTCACAGATACGCAGTATTTT.

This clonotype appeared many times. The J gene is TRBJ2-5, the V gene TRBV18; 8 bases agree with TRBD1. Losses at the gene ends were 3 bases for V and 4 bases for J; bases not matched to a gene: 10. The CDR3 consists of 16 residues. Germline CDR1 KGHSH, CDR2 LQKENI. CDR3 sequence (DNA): TGTGCCAGCTCACCGCGCTGGGACAGGTCTCCAGAGACCCAGTACTTC. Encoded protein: CASSPRWDRSPETQYF.

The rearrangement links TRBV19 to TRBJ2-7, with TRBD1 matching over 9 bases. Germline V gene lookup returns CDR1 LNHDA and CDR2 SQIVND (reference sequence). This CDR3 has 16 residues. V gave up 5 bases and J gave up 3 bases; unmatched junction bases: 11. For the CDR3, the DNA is TGTGCCAGTAGTTCGCAGACAGGGGGAACAGACTACGAGCAGTACTTC. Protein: CASSSQTGGTDYEQYF.

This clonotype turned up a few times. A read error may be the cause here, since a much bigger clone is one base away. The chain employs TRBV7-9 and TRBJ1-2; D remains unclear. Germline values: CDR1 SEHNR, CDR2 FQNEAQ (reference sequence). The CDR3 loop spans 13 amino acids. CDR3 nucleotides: TGTGCCAGCAGCTTAGGCGTGCCCTATGGCTACGCCTTC. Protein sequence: CASSLGVPYGYAF.

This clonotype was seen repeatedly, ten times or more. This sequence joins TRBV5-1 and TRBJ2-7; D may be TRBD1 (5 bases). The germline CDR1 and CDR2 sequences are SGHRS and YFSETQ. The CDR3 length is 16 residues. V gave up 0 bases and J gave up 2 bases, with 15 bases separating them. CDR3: CASSLEGSLGPYEQYF. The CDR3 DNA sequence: TGCGCCAGCAGCTTGGAGGGCAGCCTGGGGCCCTACGAGCAGTACTTC.

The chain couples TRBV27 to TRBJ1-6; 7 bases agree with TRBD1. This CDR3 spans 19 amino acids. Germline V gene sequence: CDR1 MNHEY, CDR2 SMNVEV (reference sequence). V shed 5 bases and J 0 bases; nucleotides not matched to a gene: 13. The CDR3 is CASSQSPGGRSSYNSPLHF. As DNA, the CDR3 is TGTGCCAGCAGTCAGTCCCCAGGGGGACGAAGCTCCTATAATTCACCCCTCCACTTT.

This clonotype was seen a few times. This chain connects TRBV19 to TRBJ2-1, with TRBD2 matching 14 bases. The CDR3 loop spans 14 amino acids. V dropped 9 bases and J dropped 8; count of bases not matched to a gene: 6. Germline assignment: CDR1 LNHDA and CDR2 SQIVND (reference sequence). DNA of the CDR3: TGTGCCAGCGAGACTAGCGGGAGGGCCGATGAGCAGTTCTTC. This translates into CASETSGRADEQFF.

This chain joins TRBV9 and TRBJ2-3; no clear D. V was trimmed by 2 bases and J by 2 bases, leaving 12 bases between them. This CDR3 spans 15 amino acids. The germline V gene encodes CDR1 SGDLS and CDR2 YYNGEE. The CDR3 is CASSVEVGHTDTQYF. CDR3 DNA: TGTGCCAGCAGCGTCGAGGTAGGGCACACAGATACGCAGTATTTT.

This chain's CDR3 is CASSLWGGNTEAFF. In nucleotides, the CDR3 is TGCGCCAGCAGCTTGTGGGGAGGAAACACTGAAGCTTTCTTT. The V call is TRBV5-1, the J call TRBJ1-1; D ambiguous. The V end was cut by 1 base, the J end by 2 bases, with 9 bases between. Germline lookup yields CDR1 SGHRS and CDR2 YFSETQ. The CDR3 totals 14 residues. Based on the CDR3 plus reference TRBV5-1 and TRBJ1-1, the full variable domain is KAGVTQTPRYLIKTRGQQVTLSCSPISGHRSVSWYQQTPGQGLQFLFEYFSETQRNKGNFPGRFSGRQFSNSRSEMNVSTLELGDSALYLCASSLWGGNTEAFFGQGTRLTVV.

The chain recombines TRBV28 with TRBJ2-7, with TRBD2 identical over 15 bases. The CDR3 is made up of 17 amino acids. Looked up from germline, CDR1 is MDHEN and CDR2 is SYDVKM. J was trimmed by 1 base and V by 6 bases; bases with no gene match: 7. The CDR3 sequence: CASRTGTSGRLSYEQYF. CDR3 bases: TGTGCCAGCAGAACCGGGACTAGCGGGAGGTTATCCTACGAGCAGTACTTC.

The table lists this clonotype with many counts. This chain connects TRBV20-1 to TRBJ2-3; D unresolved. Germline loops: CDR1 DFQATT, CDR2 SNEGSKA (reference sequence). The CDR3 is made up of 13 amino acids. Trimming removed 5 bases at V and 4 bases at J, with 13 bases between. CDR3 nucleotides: TGCAGTGCTTCGACTCCCGATCCAGATACGCAGTATTTT. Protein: CSASTPDPDTQYF.

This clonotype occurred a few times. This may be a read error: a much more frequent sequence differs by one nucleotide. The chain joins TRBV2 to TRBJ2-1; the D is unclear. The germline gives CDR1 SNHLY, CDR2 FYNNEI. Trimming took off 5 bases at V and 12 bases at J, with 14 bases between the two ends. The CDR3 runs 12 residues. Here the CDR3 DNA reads TGTGCCAGCAGTTTCCTGTCTGGTGGGCAGTTCTTC. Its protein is CASSFLSGGQFF.

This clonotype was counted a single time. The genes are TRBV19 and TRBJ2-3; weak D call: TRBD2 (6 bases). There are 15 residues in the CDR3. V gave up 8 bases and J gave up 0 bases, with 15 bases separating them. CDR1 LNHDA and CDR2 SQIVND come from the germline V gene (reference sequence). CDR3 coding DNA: TGTGCCAGTCGGAGGGAGCACCCTAGCACAGATACGCAGTATTTT. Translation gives CASRREHPSTDTQYF.

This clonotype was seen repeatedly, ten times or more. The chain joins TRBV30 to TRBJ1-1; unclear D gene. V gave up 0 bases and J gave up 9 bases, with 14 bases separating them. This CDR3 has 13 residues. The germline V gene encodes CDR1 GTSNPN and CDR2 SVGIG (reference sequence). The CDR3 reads CAWSVIGLAKAFF. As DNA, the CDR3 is TGTGCCTGGAGTGTGATAGGGTTGGCTAAAGCTTTCTTT.

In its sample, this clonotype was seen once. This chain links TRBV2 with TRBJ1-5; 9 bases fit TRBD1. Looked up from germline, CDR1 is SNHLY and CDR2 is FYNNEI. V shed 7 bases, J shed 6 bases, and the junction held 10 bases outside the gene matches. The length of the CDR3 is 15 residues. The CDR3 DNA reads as TGTGCCAGCAATAGGGACAGGGTGGCGAGTCAGCCCCAGCATTTT. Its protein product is CASNRDRVASQPQHF.